This T cell receptor (beta chain) stems from a study of post-analysis software for immune sequencing data. Study-wide background: Some patients lacked subtype; others had relapsing-remitting, secondary progressive or progressive-relapsing disease. Regarding the study as a whole: Five TRBV segments appeared more often in patients than in controls, and TRBV5-6, TRBV5-1 and TRBV20-1 were among these.

Sequencing libraries made from TCR beta cDNA carried unique molecular identifiers. TCRdb processed the PCR reads anew with MiXCR; each CDR3 protein has one entry. The sample lists about 400,000 distinct CDR3 sequences, roughly 30% occurring once. Remarks on this clonotype: Its specificity is not known.

V lost 0 bases, J lost 0 bases, and 12 bases lay in between. This CDR3 has 17 amino acids. The germline gives CDR1 LGHNA, CDR2 YNFKEQ. Sequencing was performed on blood. The sequence derives from a girl between 5 and 17 years old with multiple sclerosis. V is TRBV4-2 and J is TRBJ2-4; D not certain. This chain's CDR3 is CASSQDTQSVAKNIQYF. Written as DNA, the CDR3 is TGTGCCAGCAGCCAAGATACACAGTCAGTAGCCAAAAACATTCAGTACTTC.